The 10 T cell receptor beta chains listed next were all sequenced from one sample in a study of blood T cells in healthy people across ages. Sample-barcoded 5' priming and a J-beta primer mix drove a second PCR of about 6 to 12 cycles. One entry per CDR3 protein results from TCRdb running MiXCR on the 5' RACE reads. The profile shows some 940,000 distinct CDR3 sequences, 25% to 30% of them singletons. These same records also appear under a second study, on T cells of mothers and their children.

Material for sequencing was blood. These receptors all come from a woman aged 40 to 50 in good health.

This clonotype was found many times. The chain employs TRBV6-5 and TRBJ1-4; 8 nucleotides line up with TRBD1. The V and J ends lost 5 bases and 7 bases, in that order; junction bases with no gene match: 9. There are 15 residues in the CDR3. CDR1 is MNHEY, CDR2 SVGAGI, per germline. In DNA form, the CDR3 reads TGTGCCAGCAGTACACAGGGGGTACGAGGTGAAAAACTGTTTTTT. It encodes CASSTQGVRGEKLFF.

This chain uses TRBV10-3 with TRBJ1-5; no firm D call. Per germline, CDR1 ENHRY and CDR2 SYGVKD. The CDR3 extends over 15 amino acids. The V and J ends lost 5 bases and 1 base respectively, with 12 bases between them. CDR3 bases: TGTGCCATCAGTATAGGACCCGGGAGCAATCAGCCCCAGCATTTT. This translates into CAISIGPGSNQPQHF.

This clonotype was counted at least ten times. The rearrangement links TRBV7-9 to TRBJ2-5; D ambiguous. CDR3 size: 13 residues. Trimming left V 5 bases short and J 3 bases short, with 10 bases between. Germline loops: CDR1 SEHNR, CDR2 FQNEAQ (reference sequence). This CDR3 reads CASSPTAEETQYF. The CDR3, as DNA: TGTGCCAGCAGCCCCACAGCTGAAGAGACCCAGTACTTC.

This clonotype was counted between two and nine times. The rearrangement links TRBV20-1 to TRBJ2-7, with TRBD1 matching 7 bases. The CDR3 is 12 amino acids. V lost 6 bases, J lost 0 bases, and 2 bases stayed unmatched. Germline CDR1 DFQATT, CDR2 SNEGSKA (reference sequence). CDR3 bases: TGCAGTGCCGGGACAGACTCCTACGAGCAGTACTTC. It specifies CSAGTDSYEQYF.

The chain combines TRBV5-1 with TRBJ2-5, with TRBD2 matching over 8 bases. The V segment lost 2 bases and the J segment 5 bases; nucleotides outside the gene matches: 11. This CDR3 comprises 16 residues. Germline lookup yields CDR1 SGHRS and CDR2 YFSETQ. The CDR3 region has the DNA TGCGCCAGCAGCTTATCAGCGGGGGCCCCGAGGGAGACCCAGTACTTC. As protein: CASSLSAGAPRETQYF.

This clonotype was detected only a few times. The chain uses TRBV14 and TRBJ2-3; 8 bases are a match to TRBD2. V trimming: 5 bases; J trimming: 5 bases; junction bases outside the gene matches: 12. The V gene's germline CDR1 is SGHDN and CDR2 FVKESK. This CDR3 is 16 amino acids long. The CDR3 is CASSTPRGGPVDTQYF. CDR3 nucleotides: TGTGCCAGCAGCACCCCCCGGGGGGGACCGGTAGATACGCAGTATTTT.

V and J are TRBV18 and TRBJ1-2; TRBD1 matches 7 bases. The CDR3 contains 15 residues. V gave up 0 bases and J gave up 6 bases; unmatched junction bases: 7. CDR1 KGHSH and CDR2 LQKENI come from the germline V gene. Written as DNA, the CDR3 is TGTGCCAGCTCACCACCGATGGGACAGCCCAATGGCTACACCTTC. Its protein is CASSPPMGQPNGYTF. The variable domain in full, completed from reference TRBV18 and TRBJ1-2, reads NAGVMQNPRHLVRRRGQEARLRCSPMKGHSHVYWYRQLPEEGLKFMVYLQKENIIDESGMPKERFSAEFPKEGPSILRIQQVVRGDSAAYFCASSPPMGQPNGYTFGSGTRLTVV.

CDR3 sequence: CASSLQMIANYGYTF. In nucleotides, the CDR3 is TGTGCCAGCAGCCTGCAGATGATCGCAAACTATGGCTACACCTTC. The rearrangement joins TRBV27 to TRBJ1-2, with D uncertain. The CDR3 is 15 amino acids. The germline V gene has CDR1 MNHEY and CDR2 SMNVEV (reference sequence). Trimming shortened V by 6 bases and J by 2 bases, and 16 bases separated the two germline ends.

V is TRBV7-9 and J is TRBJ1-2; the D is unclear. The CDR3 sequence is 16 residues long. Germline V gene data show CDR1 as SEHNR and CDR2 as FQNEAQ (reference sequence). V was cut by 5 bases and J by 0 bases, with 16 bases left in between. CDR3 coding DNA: TGTGCCAGCAGCCCCAGGCTCACCTTAGCTAACTATGGCTACACCTTC. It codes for CASSPRLTLANYGYTF.

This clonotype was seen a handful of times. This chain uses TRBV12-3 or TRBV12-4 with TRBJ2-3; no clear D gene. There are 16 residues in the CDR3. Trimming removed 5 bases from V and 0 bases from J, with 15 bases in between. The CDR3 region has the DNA TGTGCCAGCAGTCCCAATAGCCTGCTCAGCACAGATACGCAGTATTTT. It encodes CASSPNSLLSTDTQYF.